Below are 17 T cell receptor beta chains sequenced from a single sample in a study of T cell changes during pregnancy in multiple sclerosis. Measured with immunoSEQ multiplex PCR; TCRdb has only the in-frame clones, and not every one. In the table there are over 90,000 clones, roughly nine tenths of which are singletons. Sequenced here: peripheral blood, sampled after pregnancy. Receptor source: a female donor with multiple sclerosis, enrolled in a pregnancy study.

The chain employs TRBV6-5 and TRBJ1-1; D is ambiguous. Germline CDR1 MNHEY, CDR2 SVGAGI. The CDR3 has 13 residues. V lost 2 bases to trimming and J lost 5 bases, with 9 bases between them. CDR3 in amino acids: CASSYAVLTEAFF. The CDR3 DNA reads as TGTGCCAGCAGTTACGCGGTCCTAACTGAAGCTTTCTTT.

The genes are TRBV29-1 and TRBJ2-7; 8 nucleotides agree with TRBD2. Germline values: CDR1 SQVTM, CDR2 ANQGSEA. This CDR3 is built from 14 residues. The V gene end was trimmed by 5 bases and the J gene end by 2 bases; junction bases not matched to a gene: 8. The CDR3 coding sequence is TGCAGCGTTCTTCTTTTGGGACTAGCCTACGAGCAGTACTTC. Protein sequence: CSVLLLGLAYEQYF.

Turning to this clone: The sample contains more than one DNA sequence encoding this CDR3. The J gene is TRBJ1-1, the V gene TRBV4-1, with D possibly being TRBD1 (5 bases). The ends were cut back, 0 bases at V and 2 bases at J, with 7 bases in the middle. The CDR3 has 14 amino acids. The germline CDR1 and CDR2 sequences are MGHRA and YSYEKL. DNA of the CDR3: TGCGCCAGCAGCCAAGAGGGGGGAAACACTGAAGCTTTCTTT. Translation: CASSQEGGNTEAFF.

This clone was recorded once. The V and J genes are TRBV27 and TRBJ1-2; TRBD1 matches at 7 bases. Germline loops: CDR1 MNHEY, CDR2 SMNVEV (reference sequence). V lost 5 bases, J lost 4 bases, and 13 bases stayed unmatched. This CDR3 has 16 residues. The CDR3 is CASSPLDRPPLYGYTF. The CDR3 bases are TGTGCCAGCAGTCCATTGGACAGGCCCCCCCTCTATGGCTACACCTTC.

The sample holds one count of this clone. The CDR3 spells CASSPVGPGDEQYF. CDR3 DNA sequence: TGTGCCAGCTCACCCGTGGGTCCCGGGGACGAGCAGTACTTC. V and J are TRBV18 and TRBJ2-7; a possible D gene is TRBD2 (5 bases). This CDR3 spans 14 amino acids. Trimming shortened V by 3 bases and J by 5 bases, and 14 bases separated the two germline ends. Looked up from germline, CDR1 is KGHSH and CDR2 is LQKENI.

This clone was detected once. This chain's CDR3 is CASSPTGTGWETQYF. The CDR3 nucleotides are TGCGCCAGCAGCCCAACCGGGACAGGGTGGGAGACCCAGTACTTC. This chain joins TRBV4-1 and TRBJ2-5; the match to TRBD1 covers 9 bases. Looked up from germline, CDR1 is MGHRA and CDR2 is YSYEKL. The CDR3 is 15 residues long. The ends lost 4 bases at V and 5 bases at J; junction bases unmatched: 8.

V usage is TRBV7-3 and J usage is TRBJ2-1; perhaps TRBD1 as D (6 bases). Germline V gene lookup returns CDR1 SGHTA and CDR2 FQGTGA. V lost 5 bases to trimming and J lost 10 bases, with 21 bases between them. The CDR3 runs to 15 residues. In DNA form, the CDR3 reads TGTGCCAGCAGCCCGCGACAGGTCCCCCTTGGGGAGCAGTTCTTC. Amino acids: CASSPRQVPLGEQFF.

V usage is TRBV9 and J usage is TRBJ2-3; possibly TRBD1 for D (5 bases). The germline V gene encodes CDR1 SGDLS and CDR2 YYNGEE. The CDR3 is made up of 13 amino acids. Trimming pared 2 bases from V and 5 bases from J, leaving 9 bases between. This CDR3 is CASSVIGEDTQYF. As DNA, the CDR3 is TGTGCCAGCAGCGTGATAGGGGAAGATACGCAGTATTTT.

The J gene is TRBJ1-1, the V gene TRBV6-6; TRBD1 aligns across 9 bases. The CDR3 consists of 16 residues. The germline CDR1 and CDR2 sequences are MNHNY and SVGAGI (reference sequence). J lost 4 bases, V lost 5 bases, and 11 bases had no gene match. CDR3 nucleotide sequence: TGTGCCAGCAGTCCACTTACAGGGGGCGCTATCACTGAAGCTTTCTTT. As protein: CASSPLTGGAITEAFF.

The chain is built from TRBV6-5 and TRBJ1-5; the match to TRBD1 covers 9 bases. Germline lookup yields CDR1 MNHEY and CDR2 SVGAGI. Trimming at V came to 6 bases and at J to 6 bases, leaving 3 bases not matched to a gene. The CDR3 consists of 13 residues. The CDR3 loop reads CASRSTGGQPQHF. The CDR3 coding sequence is TGTGCCAGCAGATCGACAGGGGGTCAGCCCCAGCATTTT.

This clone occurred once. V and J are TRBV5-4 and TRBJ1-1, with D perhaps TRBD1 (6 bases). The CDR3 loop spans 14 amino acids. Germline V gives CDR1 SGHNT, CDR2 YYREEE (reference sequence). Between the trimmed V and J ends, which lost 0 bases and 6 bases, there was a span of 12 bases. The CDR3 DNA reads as TGTGCCAGCAGCTTGGACACAGGGAAGCCTGAAGCTTTCTTT. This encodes CASSLDTGKPEAFF. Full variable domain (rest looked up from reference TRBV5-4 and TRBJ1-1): ETGVTQSPTHLIKTRGQQVTLRCSSQSGHNTVSWYQQALGQGPQFIFQYYREEENGRGNFPPRFSGLQFPNYSSELNVNALELDDSALYLCASSLDTGKPEAFFGQGTRLTVV.

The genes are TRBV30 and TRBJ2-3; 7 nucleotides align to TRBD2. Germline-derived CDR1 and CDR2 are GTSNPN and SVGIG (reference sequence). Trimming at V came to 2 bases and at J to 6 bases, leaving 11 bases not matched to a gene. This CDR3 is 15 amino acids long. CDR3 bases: TGTGCCTGGAGTCTTGTTCGCGGGAGAGGCGATACGCAGTATTTT. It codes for CAWSLVRGRGDTQYF.

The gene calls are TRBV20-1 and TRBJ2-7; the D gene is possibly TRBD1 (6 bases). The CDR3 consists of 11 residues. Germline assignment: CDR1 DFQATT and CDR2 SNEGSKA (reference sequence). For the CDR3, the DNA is TGCAGCGTCGGACAGACCTACGAGCAGTACTTC. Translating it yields CSVGQTYEQYF.

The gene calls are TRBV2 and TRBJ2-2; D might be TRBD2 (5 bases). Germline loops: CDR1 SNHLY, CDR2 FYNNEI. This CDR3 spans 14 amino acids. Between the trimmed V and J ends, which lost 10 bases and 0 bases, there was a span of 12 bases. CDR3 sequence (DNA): TGTGCCACCCGGTTGGGAGCGAACACCGGGGAGCTGTTTTTT. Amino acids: CATRLGANTGELFF.

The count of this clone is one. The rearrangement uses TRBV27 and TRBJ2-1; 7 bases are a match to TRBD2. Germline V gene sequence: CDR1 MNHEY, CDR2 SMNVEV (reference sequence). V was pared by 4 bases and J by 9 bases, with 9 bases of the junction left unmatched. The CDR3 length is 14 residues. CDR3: CASSSLPGGGEQFF. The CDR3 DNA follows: TGTGCCAGCAGTTCGCTCCCGGGGGGAGGTGAGCAGTTCTTC.

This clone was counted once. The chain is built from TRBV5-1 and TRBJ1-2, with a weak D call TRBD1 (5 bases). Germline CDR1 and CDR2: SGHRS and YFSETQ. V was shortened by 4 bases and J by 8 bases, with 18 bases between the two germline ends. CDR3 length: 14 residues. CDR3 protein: CASSPGTSSRGYTF. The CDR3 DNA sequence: TGCGCCAGCAGCCCGGGGACTAGCTCTCGGGGCTACACCTTC. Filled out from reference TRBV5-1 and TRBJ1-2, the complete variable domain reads KAGVTQTPRYLIKTRGQQVTLSCSPISGHRSVSWYQQTPGQGLQFLFEYFSETQRNKGNFPGRFSGRQFSNSRSEMNVSTLELGDSALYLCASSPGTSSRGYTFGSGTRLTVV.

CDR3 protein: CASSGTVTGELFF. DNA for the CDR3: TGTGCCAGCAGTGGGACAGTCACCGGGGAGCTGTTTTTT. The J gene is TRBJ2-2, the V gene TRBV21-1; the DNA was not used to check the table's D call, TRBD1. TRBV21-1 is deemed a pseudogene. CDR3 length equals 13 residues.